Listed below are T cell receptor beta chains from one sample, sequenced in a study of CD8 T cells in ankylosing spondylitis. Each CDR3 protein gets one entry after TCRdb re-called the 5' RACE reads with MiXCR. The sample holds 200,000 to 300,000 distinct CDR3 sequences, about 9.1% seen once. The sequencing input was blood, either unsorted or a sorted T cell fraction (not recorded which). The receptors were sampled from a male donor with ankylosing spondylitis or in good health (not recorded which). The CDR3 runs from the conserved cysteine through the conserved F or W. The D gene is left open where the match is weak. For some rows the clone size is stated as once, few or many, or as a class when expanded; others skip it.

TRBJ2-3 TRBD2 NA TRBV10-3 TGTGCCATCAGTGGTTCAAGCGGGAGGGCGCAGGATACGCAGTATTTT CAISGSSGRAQDTQYF
TRBJ1-1 TRBD1 many TRBV20-1 TGCAGTGCTGGACAGGGGGGGGTGAACACTGAAGCTTTCTTT CSAGQGGVNTEAFF
TRBJ2-7 NA few TRBV5-6 TGTGCCAGCAGCTTGCCCCCCTCCTACGAGCAGTACTTC CASSLPPSYEQYF
TRBJ2-2 TRBD2 many TRBV6-2/TRBV6-3 TGTGCCAGCTCCACCCAGACTAGCGGGAGCCTCGGGGAGCTGTTTTTT CASSTQTSGSLGELFF
TRBJ1-5 NA NA TRBV4-2 TGTGCTAGCAGCCAAGATAGGGGGGGCGGCCAGCCCCAGCATTTT CASSQDRGGGQPQHF
TRBJ2-2 TRBD1 many TRBV9 TGTGCCAGCAGCGACGACAGGGGGCATGGCGGGGAGCTGTTTTTT CASSDDRGHGGELFF
TRBJ2-7 NA many TRBV29-1 TGCAGCGTTGAAGACGTGACAGCCTACGAGCAGTACTTC CSVEDVTAYEQYF
TRBJ2-1 TRBD2 NA TRBV9 TGTGCCAGCAGCGGGGGACTGGACGGGAGGGCCGGTGAGCAGTTCTTC CASSGGLDGRAGEQFF
TRBJ2-5 NA many TRBV12-3/TRBV12-4 TGTGCCAGCAGAACTGGGGCCGGGGGAGAGACCCAGTACTTC CASRTGAGGETQYF
TRBJ2-3 TRBD2 NA TRBV6-2/TRBV6-3 TGTGCCAGCAGCCGAGGGCGGGGGGGCGCAGATACGCAGTATTTT CASSRGRGGADTQYF
TRBJ1-1 NA many TRBV6-1 TGTGCCAGCAGTGTAGGAGGGACGAACACTGAAGCTTTCTTT CASSVGGTNTEAFF
TRBJ1-1 NA few TRBV7-2 TGTGCCAGCAGTTTTGGGGTACCGGACACTGAAGCTTTCTTT CASSFGVPDTEAFF
TRBJ2-7 NA few TRBV18 TGTGCCAGCTCACCGAGGGCGGTTACCTACGAGCAGTACTTC CASSPRAVTYEQYF
TRBJ2-1 NA many TRBV11-2 TGTGCCAGCAGCCCGAAGGGGGGCGTGCAGTTCTTC CASSPKGGVQFF
TRBJ2-6 NA many TRBV30 TGTGCCTACAAAGACTCTGGGGCCAACGTCCTGACTTTC CAYKDSGANVLTF
TRBJ2-1 NA few TRBV6-5 TGTGCCAGCAGTTCTGCAGCAGCCCGCTCCTACAATGAGCAGTTCTTC CASSSAAARSYNEQFF
TRBJ2-3 TRBD1 many TRBV12-3/TRBV12-4 TGTGCCAGCAGAATAGGACAGGGGAGCACAGATACGCAGTATTTT CASRIGQGSTDTQYF
TRBJ2-7 NA many TRBV7-2 TGTGCCAGCAGCGTCGGGCGCGAGCAGTACTTC CASSVGREQYF
TRBJ2-5 NA NA TRBV19 TGTGCCAGTAGCCCTAGGCAGTACCAAGAGACCCAGTACTTC CASSPRQYQETQYF
TRBJ2-1 NA NA TRBV24-1 TGTGCCACCCAGTCCGCGACCCGGAATGAGCAGTTCTTC CATQSATRNEQFF
TRBJ1-4 NA many TRBV6-5 TGTGCCAGCAGTTACCGGGGGGTCAATGAAAAACTGTTTTTT CASSYRGVNEKLFF
TRBJ2-3 TRBD1 many TRBV15 TGTGCCACCAGGGGACAGGGGGAGACAGATACGCAGTATTTT CATRGQGETDTQYF
TRBJ1-2 NA medium-sized TRBV7-9 TGTGCCAGCAGCTTGAGTGGGGGAACAGGGAGAGAGAATGGCTACACCTTC CASSLSGGTGRENGYTF
TRBJ1-2 NA many TRBV28 TGTGCCAGCGGGGGCGCCTATGGCTACACCTTC CASGGAYGYTF
TRBJ2-2 TRBD2 many TRBV24-1 TGTGCCACCAGTGATTCCAGGACTAGCGGGAGTCGGGCCGGGGAGCTGTTTTTT CATSDSRTSGSRAGELFF
TRBJ1-1 NA many TRBV5-1 TGCGCCAGCAGCGGGGGCGGGTACACTGAAGCTTTCTTT CASSGGGYTEAFF
TRBJ1-2 NA many TRBV20-1 TGCAGTGCTAGAGACTCCCTCTGGAGCGGCTACACCTTC CSARDSLWSGYTF
TRBJ1-1 NA few TRBV7-9 TGTGCCAGCAGCTTATGGGGGGACAAAGCTTTCTTT CASSLWGDKAFF
TRBJ1-2 TRBD1 many TRBV12-3/TRBV12-4 TGTGCCAGCAGTTTGAGGAGGGGGCTAGACTATGGCTACACCTTC CASSLRRGLDYGYTF
TRBJ1-2 NA many TRBV5-1 TGCGCCAGCAGCCGCGGACAAAACTATGGCTACACCTTC CASSRGQNYGYTF
TRBJ1-3 TRBD1 few TRBV28 TGTGCCAGCATCCCGGGACAGACCATCTCTGGAAACACCATATATTTT CASIPGQTISGNTIYF
TRBJ2-6 NA many TRBV29-1 TGCAGCGTTGAAGCCCTAGACAGAGGCTCTGGGGCCAACGTCCTGACTTTC CSVEALDRGSGANVLTF
TRBJ2-7 NA NA TRBV27 TGTGCCAGCAGCCACGGAGGTTACGAGCAGTACTTC CASSHGGYEQYF
TRBJ2-7 TRBD2 many TRBV3-1 TGTGCCAGCAGCCAAGCACTAGCGGGAGTAAGGGAGCAGTACTTC CASSQALAGVREQYF
TRBJ2-7 NA NA TRBV20-1 TGCAGTGCTAGAGGTGGGGGGGACACCTACGAGCAGTACTTC CSARGGGDTYEQYF
TRBJ1-5 TRBD1 few TRBV29-1 TGCAGCGTTCTGGACAGGGGGGCTAATCAGCCCCAGCATTTT CSVLDRGANQPQHF
TRBJ2-3 TRBD2 many TRBV20-1 TGCAGTGCTTATCTAGCGGGGGCAGATACGCAGTATTTT CSAYLAGADTQYF
TRBJ1-2 TRBD1 many TRBV7-6 TGTGCCAGCAGTCCCGGACAGGGTTGGAACTATGGCTACACCTTC CASSPGQGWNYGYTF
TRBJ2-3 NA few TRBV7-2 TGTGCCAGCAGCGCATGGGCGGCAGATACGCAGTATTTT CASSAWAADTQYF
TRBJ2-1 NA many TRBV7-2 TGTGCCAGCAGCTTACGGGTCCAGGGCCCCTTCGGGGAGCAGTTCTTC CASSLRVQGPFGEQFF
TRBJ1-5 NA many TRBV20-1 TGCAGTGCTATGGTGAGCAATCAGCCCCAGCATTTT CSAMVSNQPQHF
TRBJ1-3 NA many TRBV5-8 TGTGCCAGCAGCGCCCGTGGGGGCCCCTCTGGAAACACCATATATTTT CASSARGGPSGNTIYF
TRBJ2-1 NA many TRBV18 TGTGCCAGCTCACCACCGTCGAGCTCCTACAATGAGCAGTTCTTC CASSPPSSSYNEQFF
TRBJ2-7 TRBD1 NA TRBV19 TGTGCCAGTTCCGGGACAGGGGGACTCTACGAGCAGTACTTC CASSGTGGLYEQYF